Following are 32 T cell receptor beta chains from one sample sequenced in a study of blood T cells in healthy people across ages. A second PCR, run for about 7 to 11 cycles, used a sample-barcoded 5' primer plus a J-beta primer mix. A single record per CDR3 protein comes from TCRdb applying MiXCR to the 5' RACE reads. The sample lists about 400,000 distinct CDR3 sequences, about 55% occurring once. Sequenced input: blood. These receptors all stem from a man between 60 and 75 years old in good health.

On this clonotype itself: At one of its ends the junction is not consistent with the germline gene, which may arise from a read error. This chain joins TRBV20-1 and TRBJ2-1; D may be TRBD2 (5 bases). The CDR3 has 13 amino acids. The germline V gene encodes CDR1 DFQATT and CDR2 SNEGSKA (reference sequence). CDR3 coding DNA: TGCAGTGCTAGTCTCAGGAGGTTGAATGGGCAGTTCTTC. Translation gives CSASLRRLNGQFF.

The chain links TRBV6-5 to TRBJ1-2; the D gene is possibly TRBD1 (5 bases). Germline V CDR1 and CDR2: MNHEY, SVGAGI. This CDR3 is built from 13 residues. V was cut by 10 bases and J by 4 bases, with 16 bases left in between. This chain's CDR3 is CAISRTGLYGYTF. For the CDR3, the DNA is TGTGCCATCTCTCGGACGGGACTCTATGGCTACACCTTC.

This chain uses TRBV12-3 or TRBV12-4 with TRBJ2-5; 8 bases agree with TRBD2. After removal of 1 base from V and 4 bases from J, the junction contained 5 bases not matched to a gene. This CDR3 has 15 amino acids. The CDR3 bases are TGTGCCAGCAGTTTAGAAGGGACTAGTGGAGAGACCCAGTACTTC. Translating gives CASSLEGTSGETQYF.

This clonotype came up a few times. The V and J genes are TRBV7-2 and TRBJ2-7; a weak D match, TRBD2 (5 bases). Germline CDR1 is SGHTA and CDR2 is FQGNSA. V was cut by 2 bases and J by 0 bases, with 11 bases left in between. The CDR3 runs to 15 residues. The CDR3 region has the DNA TGTGCCAGCAGCTTATGGAGGAGTAGCTCCTACGAGCAGTACTTC. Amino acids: CASSLWRSSSYEQYF.

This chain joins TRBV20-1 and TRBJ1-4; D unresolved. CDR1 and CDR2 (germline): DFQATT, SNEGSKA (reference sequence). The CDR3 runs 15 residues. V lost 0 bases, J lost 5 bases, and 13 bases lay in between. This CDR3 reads CSAREYGSLNEKLFF. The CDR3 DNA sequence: TGCAGTGCTAGAGAGTATGGCAGTCTAAATGAAAAACTGTTTTTT.

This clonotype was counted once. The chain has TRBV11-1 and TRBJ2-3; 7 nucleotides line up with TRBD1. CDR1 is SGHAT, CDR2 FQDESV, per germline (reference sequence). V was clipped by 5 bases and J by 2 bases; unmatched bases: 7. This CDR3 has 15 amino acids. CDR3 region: CASSPAGGITDTQYF. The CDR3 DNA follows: TGTGCCAGCAGCCCCGCAGGGGGAATCACAGATACGCAGTATTTT.

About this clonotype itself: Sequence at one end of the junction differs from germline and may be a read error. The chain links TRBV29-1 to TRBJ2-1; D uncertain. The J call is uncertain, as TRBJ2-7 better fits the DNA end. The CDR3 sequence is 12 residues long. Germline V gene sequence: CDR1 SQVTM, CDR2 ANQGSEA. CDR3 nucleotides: TGCAGCGCTGAAATCGCGTTACACGAGCAGTACTTC. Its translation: CSAEIALHEQYF.

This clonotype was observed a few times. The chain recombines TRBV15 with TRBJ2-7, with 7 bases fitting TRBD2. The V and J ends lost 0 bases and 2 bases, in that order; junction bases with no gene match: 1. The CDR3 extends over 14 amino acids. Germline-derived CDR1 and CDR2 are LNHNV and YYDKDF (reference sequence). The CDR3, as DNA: TGTGCCACCAGCAGAGACACTAGCGCCTACGAGCAGTACTTC. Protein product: CATSRDTSAYEQYF.

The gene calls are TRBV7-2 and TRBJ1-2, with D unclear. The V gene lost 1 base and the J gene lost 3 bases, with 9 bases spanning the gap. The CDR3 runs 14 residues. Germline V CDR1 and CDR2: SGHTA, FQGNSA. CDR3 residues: CASSLELLDYGYTF. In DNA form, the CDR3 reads TGTGCCAGCAGCTTAGAGCTTCTTGACTATGGCTACACCTTC. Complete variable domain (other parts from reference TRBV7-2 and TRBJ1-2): GAGVSQSPSNKVTEKGKDVELRCDPISGHTALYWYRQSLGQGLEFLIYFQGNSAPDKSGLPSDRFSAERTGGSVSTLTIQRTQQEDSAVYLCASSLELLDYGYTFGSGTRLTVV.

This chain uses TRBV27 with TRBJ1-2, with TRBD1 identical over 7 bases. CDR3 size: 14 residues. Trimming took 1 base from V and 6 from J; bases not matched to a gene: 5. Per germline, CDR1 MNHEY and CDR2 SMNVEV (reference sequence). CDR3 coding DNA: TGTGCCAGCAGTTTATTAGGAGGGGGCAATGGCTACACCTTC. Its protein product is CASSLLGGGNGYTF.

CDR3 coding DNA: TGTGCCAGCAGTTTACTAGAGGGTTACAATGAGCAGTTCTTC. This sequence encodes CASSLLEGYNEQFF. The chain carries TRBV6-5 and TRBJ2-1; TRBD2 might be the D (5 bases). Trimming pared 4 bases from V and 4 bases from J, leaving 11 bases between. Germline CDR1 reads MNHEY; CDR2 reads SVGAGI. The CDR3 contains 14 residues.

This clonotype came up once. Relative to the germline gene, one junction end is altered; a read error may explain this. The CDR3 loop is CASGQDRGGQFF. CDR3 bases: TGCGCCAGCGGCCAAGATCGGGGGGGGCAGTTCTTC. This chain uses TRBV4-3 with TRBJ2-1; 8 nucleotides agree with TRBD2. The CDR3 sequence is 12 residues long. Germline V gene sequence: CDR1 LGHNA, CDR2 YSLEER.

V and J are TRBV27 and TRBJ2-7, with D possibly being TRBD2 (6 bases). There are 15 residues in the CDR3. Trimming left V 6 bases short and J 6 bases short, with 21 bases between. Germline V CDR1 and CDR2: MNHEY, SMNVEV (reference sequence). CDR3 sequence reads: CASSFTDGPRGEQYF. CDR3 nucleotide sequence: TGTGCCAGCAGCTTCACAGACGGGCCGCGGGGCGAGCAGTACTTC.

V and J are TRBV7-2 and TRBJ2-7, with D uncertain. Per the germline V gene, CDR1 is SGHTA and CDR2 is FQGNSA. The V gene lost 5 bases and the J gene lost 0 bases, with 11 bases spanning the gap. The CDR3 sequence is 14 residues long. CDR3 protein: CTSSPDPSSYEQYF. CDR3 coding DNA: TGTACCAGCAGCCCAGACCCGAGCTCCTACGAGCAGTACTTC.

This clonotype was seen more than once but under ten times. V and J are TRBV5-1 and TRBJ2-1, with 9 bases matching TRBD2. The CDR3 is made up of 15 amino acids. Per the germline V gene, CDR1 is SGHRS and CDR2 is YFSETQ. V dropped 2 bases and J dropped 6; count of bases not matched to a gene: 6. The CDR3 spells CASSFSSGVVNEQFF. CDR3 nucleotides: TGCGCCAGCAGCTTTTCTAGCGGGGTGGTCAATGAGCAGTTCTTC.

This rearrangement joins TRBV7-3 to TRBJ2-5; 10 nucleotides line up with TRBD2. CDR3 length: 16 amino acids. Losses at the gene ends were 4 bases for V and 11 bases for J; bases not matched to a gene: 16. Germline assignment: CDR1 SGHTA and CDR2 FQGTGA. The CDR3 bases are TGTGCCAGCAGCTCCCAGGGAGCGGGAGGGTTCAATGAGCAGTACTTC. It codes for CASSSQGAGGFNEQYF.

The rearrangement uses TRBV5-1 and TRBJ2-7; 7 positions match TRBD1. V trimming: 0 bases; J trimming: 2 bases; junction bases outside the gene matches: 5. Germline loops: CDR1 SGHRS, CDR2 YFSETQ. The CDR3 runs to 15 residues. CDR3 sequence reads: CASSLGTGVAYEQYF. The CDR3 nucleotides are TGCGCCAGCAGCTTGGGGACAGGCGTCGCCTACGAGCAGTACTTC. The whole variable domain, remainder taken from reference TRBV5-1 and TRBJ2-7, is KAGVTQTPRYLIKTRGQQVTLSCSPISGHRSVSWYQQTPGQGLQFLFEYFSETQRNKGNFPGRFSGRQFSNSRSEMNVSTLELGDSALYLCASSLGTGVAYEQYFGPGTRLTVT.

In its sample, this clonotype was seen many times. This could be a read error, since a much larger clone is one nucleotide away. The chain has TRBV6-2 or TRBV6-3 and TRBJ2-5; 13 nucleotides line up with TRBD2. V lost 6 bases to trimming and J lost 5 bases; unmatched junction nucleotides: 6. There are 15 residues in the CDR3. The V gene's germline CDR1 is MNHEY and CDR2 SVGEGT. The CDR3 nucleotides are TGTGCCAGCAGAGCAGGGACTAGCGGGATCGAGACCCAGTACTTC. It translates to CASRAGTSGIETQYF.

The CDR3 protein is CASSLGLATSYNEQFF. The CDR3 DNA sequence: TGTGCCAGCAGCTTAGGACTAGCGACCTCCTACAATGAGCAGTTCTTC. This chain uses TRBV7-2 with TRBJ2-1; 8 bases agree with TRBD2. The CDR3 contains 16 residues. V shed 1 base and J 0 bases; nucleotides not matched to a gene: 2. The germline CDR1 and CDR2 sequences are SGHTA and FQGNSA.

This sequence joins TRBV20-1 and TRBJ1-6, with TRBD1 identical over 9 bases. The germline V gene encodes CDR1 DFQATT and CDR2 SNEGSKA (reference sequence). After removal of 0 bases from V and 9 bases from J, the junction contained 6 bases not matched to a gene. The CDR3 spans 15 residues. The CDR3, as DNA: TGCAGTGCTAGAGATCCGGGACAGGGTGTTTCACCCCTCCACTTT. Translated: CSARDPGQGVSPLHF.

CDR3: CASSLAGLKTQYF. Written as DNA, the CDR3 is TGTGCCAGCAGCTTGGCAGGTCTGAAGACCCAGTACTTC. This sequence joins TRBV11-2 and TRBJ2-4; D is unresolved. TRBJ2-5 matches the DNA end more closely, so the J call is doubtful. Germline V gene sequence: CDR1 SGHAT, CDR2 FQNNGV. The CDR3 runs 13 residues.

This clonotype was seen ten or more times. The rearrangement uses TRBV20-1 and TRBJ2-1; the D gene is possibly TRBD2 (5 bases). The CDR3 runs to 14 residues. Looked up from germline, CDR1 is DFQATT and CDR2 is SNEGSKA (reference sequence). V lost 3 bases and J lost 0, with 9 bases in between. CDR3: CSASTGSSYNEQFF. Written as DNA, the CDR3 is TGCAGTGCTAGTACGGGGAGCTCCTACAATGAGCAGTTCTTC.

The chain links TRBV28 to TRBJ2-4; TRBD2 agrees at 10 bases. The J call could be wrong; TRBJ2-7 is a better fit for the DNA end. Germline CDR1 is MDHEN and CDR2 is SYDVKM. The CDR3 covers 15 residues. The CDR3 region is CASSSAGTSVAEQYF. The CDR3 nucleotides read TGTGCCAGCAGTTCCGCCGGGACTAGCGTAGCCGAGCAGTACTTC.

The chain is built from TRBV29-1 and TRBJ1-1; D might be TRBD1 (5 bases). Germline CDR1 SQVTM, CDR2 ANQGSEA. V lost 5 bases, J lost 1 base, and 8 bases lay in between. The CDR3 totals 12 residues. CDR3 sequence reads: CSVRDWNTEAFF. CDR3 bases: TGCAGCGTTCGGGACTGGAACACTGAAGCTTTCTTT.

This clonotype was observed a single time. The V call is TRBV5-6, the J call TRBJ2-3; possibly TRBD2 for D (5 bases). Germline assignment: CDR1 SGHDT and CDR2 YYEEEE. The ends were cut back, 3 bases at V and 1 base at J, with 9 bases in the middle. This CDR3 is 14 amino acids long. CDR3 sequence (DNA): TGTGCCAGCAGCTCGGTGCGGGGCACAGATACGCAGTATTTT. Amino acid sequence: CASSSVRGTDTQYF.

The CDR3 region has the DNA TGTGCCAGCAGCTCGTTGGACAGAAAAAGCTTGGTTCGGAACTCTGGGGCCAACGTCCTGACTTTC. This translates into CASSSLDRKSLVRNSGANVLTF. The genes are TRBV11-2 and TRBJ2-6; D is possibly TRBD1 (6 bases). The V and J ends lost 4 bases and 0 bases respectively, with 28 bases between them. This CDR3 has 22 residues. The V gene's germline CDR1 is SGHAT and CDR2 FQNNGV.

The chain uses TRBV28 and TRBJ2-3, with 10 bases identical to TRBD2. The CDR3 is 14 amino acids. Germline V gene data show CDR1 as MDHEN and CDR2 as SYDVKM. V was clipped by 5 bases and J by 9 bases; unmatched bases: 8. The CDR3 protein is CASSPASGSWTQYF. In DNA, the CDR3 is TGTGCCAGCAGTCCAGCTAGCGGGAGTTGGACGCAGTATTTT.

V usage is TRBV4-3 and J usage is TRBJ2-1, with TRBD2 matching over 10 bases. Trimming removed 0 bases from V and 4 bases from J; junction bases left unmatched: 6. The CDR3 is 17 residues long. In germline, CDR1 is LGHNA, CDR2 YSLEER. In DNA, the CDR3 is TGCGCCAGCAGCCAAGATGCGGTAGCGGGGGGTTACAATGAGCAGTTCTTC. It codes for CASSQDAVAGGYNEQFF.

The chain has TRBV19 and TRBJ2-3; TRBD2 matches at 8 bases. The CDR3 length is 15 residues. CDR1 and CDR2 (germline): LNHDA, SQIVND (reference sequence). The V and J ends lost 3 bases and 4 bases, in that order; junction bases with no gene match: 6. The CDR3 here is CASSIAGGIADTQYF. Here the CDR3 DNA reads TGTGCCAGTAGTATCGCGGGGGGCATCGCAGATACGCAGTATTTT.

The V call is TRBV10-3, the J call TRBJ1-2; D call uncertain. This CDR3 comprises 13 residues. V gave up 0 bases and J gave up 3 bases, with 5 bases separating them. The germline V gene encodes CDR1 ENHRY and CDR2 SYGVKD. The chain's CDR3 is CAISESGDYGYTF. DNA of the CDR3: TGTGCCATCAGTGAGTCTGGCGACTATGGCTACACCTTC.

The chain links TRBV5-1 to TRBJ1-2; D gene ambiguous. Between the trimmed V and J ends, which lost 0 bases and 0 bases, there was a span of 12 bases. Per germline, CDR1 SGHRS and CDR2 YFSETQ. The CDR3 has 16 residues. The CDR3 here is CASSLDGGNPNYGYTF. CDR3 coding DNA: TGCGCCAGCAGCTTGGATGGAGGCAACCCTAACTATGGCTACACCTTC.

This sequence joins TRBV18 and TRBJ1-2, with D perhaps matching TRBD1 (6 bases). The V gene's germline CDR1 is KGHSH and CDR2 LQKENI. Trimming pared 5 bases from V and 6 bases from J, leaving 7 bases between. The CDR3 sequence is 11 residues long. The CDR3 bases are TGTGCCAGCTCATCAGGGGATGGCTACACCTTC. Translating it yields CASSSGDGYTF.